The present T cell receptor (beta chain) was sequenced within a study of blood T cells in healthy people across ages. General study points: Relative to aged donors, long-lived donors carried more naive CD4+ cells and displayed higher diversity. Per million T cells, TCR beta diversity dropped roughly linearly as age increased.

Through a sample-barcoded 5' primer and a J-beta primer mix, a second PCR was run for roughly 7 to 12 cycles. One entry per CDR3 protein, called by TCRdb with MiXCR from the 5' RACE reads. The sample has 630,000 or so distinct CDR3 sequences, 32% seen once. In its sample, this clonotype was seen many times. Its antigen is as yet unknown. Individuals who donated were healthy Caucasians from Russia aged roughly 6 to 100. The draw of peripheral blood yielded 8.5 to 10 milliliters from each donor. Germline-derived CDR1 and CDR2 are LGHDT and YNNKEL (reference sequence). This CDR3 is 16 amino acids long. V gave up 3 bases and J gave up 7 bases; unmatched junction bases: 11.

The clonotype originates from a woman older than 75 in good health. V and J are TRBV3-1 and TRBJ2-1, with 8 positions matching TRBD2. Sample: blood. The CDR3, as DNA: TGTGCCAGCAGCCAGAATAACGGGGGGGCCGGGAATGAGCAGTTCTTC. Its translation is CASSQNNGGAGNEQFF.